One and the same sample provided the 2 T cell receptor beta chains below, sequenced in a study of response to subunit inactivated influenza vaccine. TCRdb processed the RT-PCR reads anew with MiXCR; each CDR3 protein has one entry. This table holds about 540,000 distinct CDR3 sequences, approximately 15% found once. The sequencing here drew on PBMCs from blood, taken 11 to 12 days after vaccination. The receptors here all came from a man aged 50-59 years who received an inactivated influenza vaccine.

The chain links TRBV7-6 to TRBJ1-1; D is perhaps TRBD1 (6 bases). Per germline, CDR1 SGHVS and CDR2 FNYEAQ. The CDR3 covers 12 residues. The V end was cut by 5 bases, the J end by 7 bases, with 11 bases between. The CDR3 sequence: CASSGGGREAFF. The CDR3 region has the DNA TGTGCCAGCAGCGGGGGCGGCCGTGAAGCTTTCTTT.

The V call is TRBV6-5, the J call TRBJ1-1; possibly TRBD1 for D (5 bases). Trimming cost V 2 bases and J 6 bases, with 7 bases left between them. Germline CDR1 is MNHEY and CDR2 is SVGAGI. This CDR3 region has 12 residues. The chain's CDR3 is CASSYRGAEAFF. DNA of the CDR3: TGTGCCAGCAGTTACAGAGGGGCTGAAGCTTTCTTT.